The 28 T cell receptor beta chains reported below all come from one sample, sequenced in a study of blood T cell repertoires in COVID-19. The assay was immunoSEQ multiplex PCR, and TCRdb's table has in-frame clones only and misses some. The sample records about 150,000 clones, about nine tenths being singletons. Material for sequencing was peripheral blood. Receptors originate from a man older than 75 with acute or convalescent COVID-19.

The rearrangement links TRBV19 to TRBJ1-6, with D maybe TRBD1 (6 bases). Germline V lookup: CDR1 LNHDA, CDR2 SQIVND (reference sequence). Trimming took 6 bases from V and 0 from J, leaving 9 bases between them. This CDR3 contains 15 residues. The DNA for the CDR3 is TGTGCCAGTAGCCAGGGGAACTCCTATAATTCACCCCTCCACTTT. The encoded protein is CASSQGNSYNSPLHF.

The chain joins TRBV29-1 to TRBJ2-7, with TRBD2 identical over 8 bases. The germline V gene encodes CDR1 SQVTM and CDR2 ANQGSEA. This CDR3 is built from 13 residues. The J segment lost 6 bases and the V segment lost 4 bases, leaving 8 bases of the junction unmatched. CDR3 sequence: CSVAEREISEQYF. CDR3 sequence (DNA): TGCAGCGTTGCCGAGCGGGAGATCAGCGAGCAGTACTTC.

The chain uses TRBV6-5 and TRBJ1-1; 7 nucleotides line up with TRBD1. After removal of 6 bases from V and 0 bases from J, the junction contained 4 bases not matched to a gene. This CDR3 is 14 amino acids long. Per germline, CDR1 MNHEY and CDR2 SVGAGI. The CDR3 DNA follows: TGTGCCAGCAGAGTGGGACAGATGAACACTGAAGCTTTCTTT. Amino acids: CASRVGQMNTEAFF.

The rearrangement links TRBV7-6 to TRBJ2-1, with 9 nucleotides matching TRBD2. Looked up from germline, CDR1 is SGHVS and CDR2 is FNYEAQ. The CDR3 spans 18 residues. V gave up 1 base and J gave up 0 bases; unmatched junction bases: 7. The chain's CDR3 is CASSLGGSGSSSYNEQFF. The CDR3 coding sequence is TGTGCCAGCAGCTTAGGGGGTAGCGGGAGCAGCTCCTACAATGAGCAGTTCTTC. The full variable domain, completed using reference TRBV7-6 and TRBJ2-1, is GAGVSQSPRYKVTKRGQDVALRCDPISGHVSLYWYRQALGQGPEFLTYFNYEAQQDKSGLPNDRFSAERPEGSISTLTIQRTEQRDSAMYRCASSLGGSGSSSYNEQFFGPGTRLTVL.

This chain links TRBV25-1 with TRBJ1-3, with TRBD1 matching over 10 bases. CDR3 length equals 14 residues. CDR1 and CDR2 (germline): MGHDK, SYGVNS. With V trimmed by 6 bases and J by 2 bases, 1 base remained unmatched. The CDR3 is CASRGQGTGNTIYF. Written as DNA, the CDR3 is TGTGCCAGCAGGGGACAGGGGACTGGAAACACCATATATTTT. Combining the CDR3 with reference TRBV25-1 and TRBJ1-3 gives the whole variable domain EADIYQTPRYLVIGTGKKITLECSQTMGHDKMYWYQQDPGMELHLIHYSYGVNSTEKGDLSSESTVSRIRTEHFPLTLESARPSHTSQYLCASRGQGTGNTIYFGEGSWLTVV.

The CDR3 is CASSSRASSGSGKYEQFF. The CDR3, as DNA: TGTGCCAGCAGCTCCCGCGCCTCTAGCGGGAGTGGCAAATATGAGCAGTTCTTC. The rearrangement joins TRBV11-2 to TRBJ2-1; 10 bases align to TRBD2. Germline V gives CDR1 SGHAT, CDR2 FQNNGV. The ends lost 4 bases at V and 8 bases at J; junction bases unmatched: 17. The CDR3 covers 18 residues.

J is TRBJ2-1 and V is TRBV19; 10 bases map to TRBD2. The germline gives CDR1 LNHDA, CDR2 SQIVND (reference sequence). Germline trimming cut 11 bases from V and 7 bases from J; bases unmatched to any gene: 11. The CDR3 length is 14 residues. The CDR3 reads CAAGQRGGRNEQFF. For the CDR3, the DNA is TGTGCCGCCGGTCAGCGGGGGGGCAGGAATGAGCAGTTCTTC.

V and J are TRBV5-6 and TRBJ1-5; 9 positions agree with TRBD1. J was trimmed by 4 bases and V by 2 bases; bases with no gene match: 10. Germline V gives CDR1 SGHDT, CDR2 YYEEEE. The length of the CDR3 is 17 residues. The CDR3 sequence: CASSFTGQGETNQPQHF. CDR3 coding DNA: TGTGCCAGCAGCTTTACGGGACAGGGAGAAACTAATCAGCCCCAGCATTTT.

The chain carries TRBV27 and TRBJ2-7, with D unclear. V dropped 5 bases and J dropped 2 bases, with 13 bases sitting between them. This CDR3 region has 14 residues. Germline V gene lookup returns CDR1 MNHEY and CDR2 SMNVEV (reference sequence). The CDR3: CASSVTRLTYEQYF. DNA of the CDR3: TGTGCCAGCAGTGTTACAAGATTAACCTACGAGCAGTACTTC.

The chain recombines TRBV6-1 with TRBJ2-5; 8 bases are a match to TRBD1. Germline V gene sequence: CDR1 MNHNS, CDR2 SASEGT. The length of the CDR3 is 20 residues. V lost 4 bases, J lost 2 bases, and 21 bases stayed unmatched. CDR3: CASSGLGQGRGSGSQETQYF. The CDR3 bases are TGTGCCAGCAGTGGGCTCGGACAGGGACGCGGTAGCGGTTCACAAGAGACCCAGTACTTC.

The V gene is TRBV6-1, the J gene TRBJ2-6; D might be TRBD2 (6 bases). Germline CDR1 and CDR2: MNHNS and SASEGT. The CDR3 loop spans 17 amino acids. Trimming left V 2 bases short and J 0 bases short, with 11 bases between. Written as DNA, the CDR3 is TGTGCCAGCAGTGAAAGTAGGAGGGGCTCTGGGGCCAACGTCCTGACTTTC. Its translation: CASSESRRGSGANVLTF.

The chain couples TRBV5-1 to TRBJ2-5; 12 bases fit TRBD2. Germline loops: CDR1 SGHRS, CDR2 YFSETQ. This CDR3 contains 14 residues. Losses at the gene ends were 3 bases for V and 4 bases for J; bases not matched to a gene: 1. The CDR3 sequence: CASSWGLAGETQYF. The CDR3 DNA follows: TGCGCCAGCAGCTGGGGACTAGCGGGAGAGACCCAGTACTTC.

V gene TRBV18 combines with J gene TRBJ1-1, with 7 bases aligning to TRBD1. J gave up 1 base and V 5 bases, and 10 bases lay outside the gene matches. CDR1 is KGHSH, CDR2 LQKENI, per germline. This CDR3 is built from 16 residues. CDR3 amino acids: CASSISTGASNTEAFF. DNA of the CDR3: TGTGCCAGCTCAATAAGTACAGGGGCCTCGAACACTGAAGCTTTCTTT. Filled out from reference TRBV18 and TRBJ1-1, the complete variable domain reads NAGVMQNPRHLVRRRGQEARLRCSPMKGHSHVYWYRQLPEEGLKFMVYLQKENIIDESGMPKERFSAEFPKEGPSILRIQQVVRGDSAAYFCASSISTGASNTEAFFGQGTRLTVV.

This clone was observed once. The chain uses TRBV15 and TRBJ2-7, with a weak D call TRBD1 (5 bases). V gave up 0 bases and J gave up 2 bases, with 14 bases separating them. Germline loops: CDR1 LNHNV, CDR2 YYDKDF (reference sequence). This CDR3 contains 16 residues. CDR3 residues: CATSRERGAAPYEQYF. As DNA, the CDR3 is TGTGCCACCAGCAGAGAGCGTGGGGCGGCCCCCTACGAGCAGTACTTC. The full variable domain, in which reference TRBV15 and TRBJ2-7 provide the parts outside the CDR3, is DAMVIQNPRYQVTQFGKPVTLSCSQTLNHNVMYWYQQKSSQAPKLLFHYYDKDFNNEADTPDNFQSRRPNTSFCFLDIRSPGLGDTAMYLCATSRERGAAPYEQYFGPGTRLTVT.

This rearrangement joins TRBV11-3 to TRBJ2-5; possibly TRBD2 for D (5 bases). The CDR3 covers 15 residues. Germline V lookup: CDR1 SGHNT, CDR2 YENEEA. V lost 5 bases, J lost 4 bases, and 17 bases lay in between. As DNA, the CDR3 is TGTGCCAGCAGCCCAACCGGGGTGGGGAGAGAGACCCAGTACTTC. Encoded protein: CASSPTGVGRETQYF.

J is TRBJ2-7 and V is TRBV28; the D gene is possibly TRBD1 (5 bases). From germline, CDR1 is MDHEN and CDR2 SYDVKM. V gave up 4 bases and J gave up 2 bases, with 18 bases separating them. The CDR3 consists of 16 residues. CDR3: CASSSSTEPEAYEQYF. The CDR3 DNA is TGTGCCAGCAGTTCGTCGACAGAGCCCGAGGCCTACGAGCAGTACTTC. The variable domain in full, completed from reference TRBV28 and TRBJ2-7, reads DVKVTQSSRYLVKRTGEKVFLECVQDMDHENMFWYRQDPGLGLRLIYFSYDVKMKEKGDIPEGYSVSREKKERFSLILESASTNQTSMYLCASSSSTEPEAYEQYFGPGTRLTVT.

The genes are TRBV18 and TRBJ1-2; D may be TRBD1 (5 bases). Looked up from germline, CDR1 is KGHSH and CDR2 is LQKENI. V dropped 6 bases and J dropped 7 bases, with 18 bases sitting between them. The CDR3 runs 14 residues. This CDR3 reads CASSPTDSGGGYTF. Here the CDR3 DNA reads TGTGCCAGCTCCCCGACCGACAGTGGTGGTGGCTACACCTTC.

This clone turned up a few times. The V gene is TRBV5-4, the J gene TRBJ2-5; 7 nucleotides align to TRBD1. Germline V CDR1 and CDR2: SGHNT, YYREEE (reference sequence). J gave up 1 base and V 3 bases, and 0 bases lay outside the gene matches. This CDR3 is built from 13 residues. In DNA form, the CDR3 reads TGTGCCAGCAGCTGGGACAGCCAAGAGACCCAGTACTTC. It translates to CASSWDSQETQYF.

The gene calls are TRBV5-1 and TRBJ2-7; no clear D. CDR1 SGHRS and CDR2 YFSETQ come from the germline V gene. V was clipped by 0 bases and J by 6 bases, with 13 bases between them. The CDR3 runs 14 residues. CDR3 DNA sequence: TGCGCCAGCAGCTTGGATGGTGCCCCAGGCGAGCAGTACTTC. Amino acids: CASSLDGAPGEQYF.

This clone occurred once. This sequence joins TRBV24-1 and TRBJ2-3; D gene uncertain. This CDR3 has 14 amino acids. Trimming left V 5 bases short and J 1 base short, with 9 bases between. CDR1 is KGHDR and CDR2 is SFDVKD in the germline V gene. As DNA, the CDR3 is TGTGCCACCAGTGGGTCTGAGGGCACAGATACGCAGTATTTT. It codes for CATSGSEGTDTQYF.

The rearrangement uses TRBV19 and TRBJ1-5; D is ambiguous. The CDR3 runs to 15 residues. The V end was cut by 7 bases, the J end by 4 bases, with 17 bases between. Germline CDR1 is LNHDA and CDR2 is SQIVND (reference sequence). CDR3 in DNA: TGTGCCAGTACCACCCTTCAAACGGGTAATCAGCCCCAGCATTTT. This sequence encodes CASTTLQTGNQPQHF.

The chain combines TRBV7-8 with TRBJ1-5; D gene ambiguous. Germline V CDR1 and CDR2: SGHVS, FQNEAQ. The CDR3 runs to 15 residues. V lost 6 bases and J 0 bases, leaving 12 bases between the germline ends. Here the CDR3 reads CASSSDLNSNQPQHF. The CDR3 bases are TGTGCCAGCAGTTCGGACTTAAATAGCAATCAGCCCCAGCATTTT.

CDR3 loop: CASSITSGGLYEQFF. CDR3 coding DNA: TGTGCCAGCAGCATAACTAGCGGAGGCCTTTATGAGCAGTTCTTC. The chain is built from TRBV7-2 and TRBJ2-1; 8 nucleotides match TRBD2. CDR3 length equals 15 residues. Per germline, CDR1 SGHTA and CDR2 FQGNSA. Unmatched junction bases numbered 11, after V lost 5 bases and J lost 8 bases.

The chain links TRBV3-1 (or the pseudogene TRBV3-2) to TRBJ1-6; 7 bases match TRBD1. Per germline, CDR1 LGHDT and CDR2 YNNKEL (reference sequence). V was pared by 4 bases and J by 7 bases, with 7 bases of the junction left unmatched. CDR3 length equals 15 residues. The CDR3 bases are TGTGCCAGCAGCCCAACCGGGACAGAAAATTCACCCCTCCACTTT. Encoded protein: CASSPTGTENSPLHF.

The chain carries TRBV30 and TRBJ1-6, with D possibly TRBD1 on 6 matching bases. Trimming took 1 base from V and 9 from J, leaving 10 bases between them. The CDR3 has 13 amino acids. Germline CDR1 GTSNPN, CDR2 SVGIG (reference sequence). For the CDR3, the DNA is TGTGCCTGGAGTGCAGGGGCGGCTTCACCCCTCCACTTT. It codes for CAWSAGAASPLHF.

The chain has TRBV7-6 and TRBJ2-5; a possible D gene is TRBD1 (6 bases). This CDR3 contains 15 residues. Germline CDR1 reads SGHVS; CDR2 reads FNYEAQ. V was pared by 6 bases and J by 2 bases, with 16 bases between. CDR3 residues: CASSSTGISQETQYF. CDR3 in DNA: TGTGCCAGCAGTTCAACAGGGATCAGTCAAGAGACCCAGTACTTC.

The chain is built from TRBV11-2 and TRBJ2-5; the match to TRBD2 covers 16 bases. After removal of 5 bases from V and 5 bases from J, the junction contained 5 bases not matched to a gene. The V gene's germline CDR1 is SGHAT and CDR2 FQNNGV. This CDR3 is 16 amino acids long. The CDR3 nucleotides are TGTGCCAGCAGCGGGACTAGCGGGAGGGCCTCGGAGACCCAGTACTTC. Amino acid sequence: CASSGTSGRASETQYF.

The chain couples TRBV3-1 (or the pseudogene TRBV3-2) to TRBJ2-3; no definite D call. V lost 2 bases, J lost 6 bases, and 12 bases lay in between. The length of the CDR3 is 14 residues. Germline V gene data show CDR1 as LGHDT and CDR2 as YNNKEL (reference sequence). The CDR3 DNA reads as TGTGCCAGCAGCCAACGGATGGCGGAGGATACGCAGTATTTT. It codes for CASSQRMAEDTQYF.